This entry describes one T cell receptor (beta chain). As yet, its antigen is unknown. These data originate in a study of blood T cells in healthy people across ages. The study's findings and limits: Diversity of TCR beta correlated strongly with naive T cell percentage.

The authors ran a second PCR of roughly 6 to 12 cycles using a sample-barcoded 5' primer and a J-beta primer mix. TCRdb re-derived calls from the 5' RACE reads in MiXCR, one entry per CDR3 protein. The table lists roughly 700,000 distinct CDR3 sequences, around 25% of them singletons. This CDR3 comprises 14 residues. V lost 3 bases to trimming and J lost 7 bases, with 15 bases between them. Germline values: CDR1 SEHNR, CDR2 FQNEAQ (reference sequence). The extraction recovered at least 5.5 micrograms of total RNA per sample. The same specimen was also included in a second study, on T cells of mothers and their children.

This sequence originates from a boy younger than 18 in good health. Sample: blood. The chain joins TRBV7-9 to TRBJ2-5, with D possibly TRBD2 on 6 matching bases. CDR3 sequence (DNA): TGTGCCAGCAGCTTGAGACTGGGACTTTTGACCCAGTACTTC. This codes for CASSLRLGLLTQYF.